One and the same sample provided the 15 T cell receptor beta chains below, sequenced in a study of OX40 agonist ivuxolimab in advanced cancers. Profiled with immunoSEQ multiplex PCR; TCRdb holds only in-frame clones, not every one. The sample records some 80,000 clones, roughly 83% being singletons. The sample consisted of CD4+ or CD8+ T cells sorted from blood, taken in a trial of the OX40 agonist ivuxolimab. The receptors stem from an adult with an advanced solid tumor such as melanoma, head and neck, liver or kidney cancer.

The chain combines TRBV6-6 with TRBJ2-3; 10 bases align to TRBD2. After removal of 10 bases from V and 0 bases from J, the junction contained 7 bases not matched to a gene. Germline V gene lookup returns CDR1 MNHNY and CDR2 SVGAGI (reference sequence). CDR3 length equals 15 residues. The CDR3 protein is CATLGLAISTDTQYF. For the CDR3, the DNA is TGTGCCACCCTGGGACTAGCGATTAGCACAGATACGCAGTATTTT.

V and J are TRBV13 and TRBJ1-1; a possible D gene is TRBD1 (6 bases). CDR1 and CDR2 (germline): PRHDT, FYEKMQ (reference sequence). CDR3 size: 14 residues. V was trimmed by 6 bases and J by 2 bases, leaving 13 bases between them. The chain's CDR3 is CASRDDRRNTEAFF. In nucleotides, the CDR3 is TGTGCCAGCAGAGATGACAGGAGAAACACTGAAGCTTTCTTT.

The CDR3 loop reads CASSFYLSGRKETQYF. CDR3 DNA: TGTGCCAGCAGCTTTTACCTTAGCGGAAGGAAAGAGACCCAGTACTTC. This chain connects TRBV7-8 to TRBJ2-5; possible D gene TRBD2, 6 bases. Germline CDR1 SGHVS, CDR2 FQNEAQ. CDR3 length equals 16 residues. Deletions cut 3 bases from V and 3 bases from J, with 17 bases between. The full variable domain, completed using reference TRBV7-8 and TRBJ2-5, is GAGVSQSPRYKVAKRGQDVALRCDPISGHVSLFWYQQALGQGPEFLTYFQNEAQLDKSGLPSDRFFAERPEGSVSTLKIQRTQQEDSAVYLCASSFYLSGRKETQYFGPGTRLLVL.

This clone was recorded once. CDR3 sequence: CASSIGWSDYGYTF. As DNA, the CDR3 is TGTGCCAGTAGTATAGGGTGGTCTGACTATGGCTACACCTTC. The chain joins TRBV19 to TRBJ1-2; the D is unclear. CDR3 length: 14 residues. Trimming took off 1 base at V and 3 bases at J, with 9 bases between the two ends. Germline CDR1 and CDR2: LNHDA and SQIVND (reference sequence).

The chain joins TRBV4-2 to TRBJ2-2; no firm D call. Germline V gene sequence: CDR1 LGHNA, CDR2 YNFKEQ. This CDR3 contains 12 residues. V lost 3 bases, J lost 10 bases, and 9 bases lay in between. CDR3: CASSQTYSELFF. CDR3 sequence (DNA): TGTGCCAGCAGCCAGACCTACTCGGAGCTGTTTTTT.

This clone was observed a few times. This chain connects TRBV7-2 to TRBJ1-2; D call uncertain. CDR1 and CDR2 from the germline V gene are SGHTA and FQGNSA. The germline V and J ends were trimmed by 2 bases and 5 bases, with 9 bases remaining between them. This CDR3 contains 13 residues. CDR3 DNA: TGTGCCAGCAGCTTAAGTTCTTATTATGGCTACACCTTC. Amino acids: CASSLSSYYGYTF. Combining the CDR3 with reference TRBV7-2 and TRBJ1-2 gives the whole variable domain GAGVSQSPSNKVTEKGKDVELRCDPISGHTALYWYRQSLGQGLEFLIYFQGNSAPDKSGLPSDRFSAERTGGSVSTLTIQRTQQEDSAVYLCASSLSSYYGYTFGSGTRLTVV.

This clone was counted only a few times. The rearrangement joins TRBV9 to TRBJ1-1; TRBD1 is a possible D gene (5 bases). CDR1 and CDR2 (germline): SGDLS, YYNGEE. The CDR3 runs to 14 residues. V lost 0 bases, J lost 7 bases, and 13 bases lay in between. In DNA form, the CDR3 reads TGTGCCAGCAGCGTAGACCAGGGTAAAAGTGAAGCTTTCTTT. Translated: CASSVDQGKSEAFF. Using reference TRBV9 and TRBJ1-1 for the parts outside the CDR3, the full variable domain is DSGVTQTPKHLITATGQRVTLRCSPRSGDLSVYWYQQSLDQGLQFLIQYYNGEERAKGNILERFSAQQFPDLHSELNLSSLELGDSALYFCASSVDQGKSEAFFGQGTRLTVV.

The V gene is TRBV30, the J gene TRBJ1-4, with TRBD1 identical over 9 bases. J lost 8 bases, V lost 2 bases, and 9 bases had no gene match. This CDR3 comprises 15 residues. Germline V gene data show CDR1 as GTSNPN and CDR2 as SVGIG (reference sequence). The CDR3 coding sequence is TGTGCCTGGAGTCCAACCGGGACAGGGCGAGAAAAACTGTTTTTT. It is translated as CAWSPTGTGREKLFF.

V is TRBV5-1 and J is TRBJ1-5; a possible D gene is TRBD1 (6 bases). The CDR3 contains 15 residues. V dropped 0 bases and J dropped 2 bases, with 9 bases sitting between them. Germline values: CDR1 SGHRS, CDR2 YFSETQ. CDR3 DNA sequence: TGCGCCAGCAGCTTGGCCGCAGGGGGCAATCAGCCCCAGCATTTT. Its protein product is CASSLAAGGNQPQHF.

This sequence joins TRBV6-4 and TRBJ2-3; possibly TRBD2 for D (6 bases). V lost 0 bases to trimming and J lost 0 bases, with 16 bases between them. The CDR3 runs to 18 residues. Per the germline V gene, CDR1 is MRHNA and CDR2 is SNTAGT. CDR3 region: CASSDSSRDSLSTDTQYF. In nucleotides, the CDR3 is TGTGCCAGCAGTGACTCGAGTCGGGACTCCCTTAGCACAGATACGCAGTATTTT.

Only one count was recorded for this clone. V and J are TRBV11-2 and TRBJ1-4; D remains ambiguous. Germline V gene lookup returns CDR1 SGHAT and CDR2 FQNNGV. V lost 5 bases to trimming and J lost 8 bases, with 18 bases between them. The CDR3 is 15 amino acids. The chain's CDR3 is CASSPIVTEGEKLFF. The CDR3 DNA is TGTGCCAGCAGCCCGATAGTCACGGAAGGGGAAAAACTGTTTTTT.

This clone was recorded once. The chain carries TRBV6-1 and TRBJ1-5; maybe TRBD1 (5 bases). CDR3 size: 14 residues. Trimming left V 2 bases short and J 4 bases short, with 9 bases between. Per germline, CDR1 MNHNS and CDR2 SASEGT. The CDR3 bases are TGTGCCAGCAGTGAAATGGGGGGGAATCAGCCCCAGCATTTT. This codes for CASSEMGGNQPQHF.

V gene TRBV11-3 combines with J gene TRBJ1-2; D perhaps matches TRBD1 (5 bases). This CDR3 region has 13 residues. V lost 5 bases and J 8 bases, leaving 15 bases between the germline ends. CDR1 is SGHNT, CDR2 YENEEA, per germline. This CDR3 is CASSPAPPGGYTF. CDR3 nucleotides: TGTGCCAGCAGCCCCGCCCCACCAGGGGGCTACACCTTC.

The rearrangement joins TRBV9 to TRBJ2-2, with 9 bases matching TRBD1. Germline V gene sequence: CDR1 SGDLS, CDR2 YYNGEE. This CDR3 has 15 amino acids. With 3 bases clipped from V and 1 base from J, the junction kept 1 base outside the gene matches. The CDR3 bases are TGTGCCAGCAGCGGGGGACAGGGGAACACCGGGGAGCTGTTTTTT. This gives the protein CASSGGQGNTGELFF.

The CDR3 protein is CASSLEVVGGYEQYF. CDR3 bases: TGTGCCAGCTCACTAGAAGTCGTAGGGGGCTACGAGCAGTACTTC. The rearrangement links TRBV18 to TRBJ2-7; weak D call: TRBD1 (6 bases). The germline gives CDR1 KGHSH, CDR2 LQKENI. This CDR3 is built from 15 residues. Trimming cost V 4 bases and J 3 bases, with 16 bases left between them.